Listed here are 18 T cell receptor beta chains from one sample, sequenced in a study of T cells in Graves' hyperthyroidism and ophthalmopathy. The TCR beta CDR3 regions underwent amplification using RNA transcripts as the source. The HTBI set primed first-round TCR CDR3 RT-PCR. Via MiXCR, TCRdb re-called the multiplex PCR reads, giving one row per CDR3 protein. Here the sample spans about 690,000 distinct CDR3 sequences, 17% being singletons. The sample comprised blood. The receptors were gathered from a man between 50 and 59 years old with Graves' hyperthyroidism.

This clonotype was picked up many times. The chain uses TRBV28 and TRBJ2-4; 11 positions match TRBD1. Germline V gene lookup returns CDR1 MDHEN and CDR2 SYDVKM. Trimming took 6 bases from V and 9 from J; bases not matched to a gene: 10. This CDR3 region has 15 residues. CDR3 sequence reads: CASSIWGDRGFIQYF. DNA for the CDR3: TGTGCCAGCAGCATATGGGGGGACAGGGGGTTCATTCAGTACTTC.

This clonotype was seen a handful of times. The V gene is TRBV6-6, the J gene TRBJ2-1; D is ambiguous. V lost 2 bases and J lost 9, with 14 bases in between. The CDR3 contains 14 residues. Germline CDR1 reads MNHNY; CDR2 reads SVGAGI (reference sequence). CDR3 nucleotides: TGTGCCAGCAGTTACCGCGAGCTAGAAGGTGAGCAGTTCTTC. Translating it yields CASSYRELEGEQFF.

In its sample, this clonotype was seen a few times. The DNA of the CDR3 is TGCAGTGCCTCCCTACCAGGATACGAGCAGTACTTC. Translated, it gives CSASLPGYEQYF. The chain couples TRBV20-1 to TRBJ2-7; unclear D gene. V lost 6 bases, J lost 4 bases, and 13 bases lay in between. Germline V CDR1 and CDR2: DFQATT, SNEGSKA (reference sequence). CDR3 length: 12 residues.

The rearrangement uses TRBV28 and TRBJ2-1, with 11 bases fitting TRBD2. Germline CDR1 reads MDHEN; CDR2 reads SYDVKM. The CDR3 has 16 amino acids. J lost 4 bases, V lost 5 bases, and 7 bases had no gene match. CDR3 in amino acids: CASSPPTSGEYNEQFF. The CDR3, as DNA: TGTGCCAGCAGTCCCCCGACTAGCGGGGAATACAATGAGCAGTTCTTC.

This chain connects TRBV20-1 to TRBJ2-7, with 9 bases fitting TRBD2. Germline values: CDR1 DFQATT, CDR2 SNEGSKA (reference sequence). The CDR3 covers 16 residues. V was pared by 0 bases and J by 0 bases, with 6 bases of the junction left unmatched. The CDR3 loop is CSARDSLAGLSYEQYF. DNA for the CDR3: TGCAGTGCTAGAGATTCGCTAGCGGGACTCTCCTACGAGCAGTACTTC.

In this sample, this clonotype turned up once. A clone one base away is much larger, so this may be a read error. The J gene is TRBJ2-1, the V gene TRBV28; TRBD2 aligns across 7 bases. CDR1 MDHEN and CDR2 SYDVKM come from the germline V gene. The CDR3 runs 15 residues. Trimming took 3 bases from V and 9 from J; bases not matched to a gene: 11. The DNA for the CDR3 is TGTGCCAGCAGTTTCAGCCGGAGACTAGCTTTTGAGCAGTTCTTC. Translation: CASSFSRRLAFEQFF.

This clonotype was counted many times. The V gene is TRBV2, the J gene TRBJ2-5, with a tentative D call TRBD2 (6 bases). CDR3 length: 15 amino acids. V lost 5 bases, J lost 0 bases, and 13 bases lay in between. Looked up from germline, CDR1 is SNHLY and CDR2 is FYNNEI. The CDR3: CASSLLEGYQETQYF. CDR3 coding DNA: TGTGCCAGCAGTCTGTTGGAGGGTTACCAAGAGACCCAGTACTTC.

This clonotype was seen repeatedly, ten times or more. The J gene is TRBJ2-1, the V gene TRBV28; TRBD2 matches 11 bases. Germline lookup yields CDR1 MDHEN and CDR2 SYDVKM. V trimming: 1 base; J trimming: 1 base; junction bases outside the gene matches: 0. This CDR3 spans 16 amino acids. CDR3 bases: TGTGCCAGCAGTTTATCTAGCGGGGGGTCCTACAATGAGCAGTTCTTC. This encodes CASSLSSGGSYNEQFF.

V is TRBV24-1 and J is TRBJ1-2; D is unclear. Germline assignment: CDR1 KGHDR and CDR2 SFDVKD. Trimming took off 4 bases at V and 2 bases at J, with 10 bases between the two ends. CDR3 length: 14 residues. The CDR3 is CATSDPKGNYGYTF. In DNA form, the CDR3 reads TGTGCCACCAGTGACCCTAAAGGGAACTATGGCTACACCTTC.

This clonotype appeared many times. The CDR3 DNA is TGTGCCAGCAGCGTAGTTGGGGAAACTAGCACAGATACGCAGTATTTT. Translation gives CASSVVGETSTDTQYF. The V gene is TRBV9, the J gene TRBJ2-3; D ambiguous. Germline CDR1 is SGDLS and CDR2 is YYNGEE. This CDR3 comprises 16 residues. Between the trimmed V and J ends, which lost 0 bases and 0 bases, there was a span of 11 bases. Variable domain in full (rest from reference TRBV9 and TRBJ2-3): DSGVTQTPKHLITATGQRVTLRCSPRSGDLSVYWYQQSLDQGLQFLIQYYNGEERAKGNILERFSAQQFPDLHSELNLSSLELGDSALYFCASSVVGETSTDTQYFGPGTRLTVL.

A few counts support this clonotype. The J gene is TRBJ2-1, the V gene TRBV9; 7 bases agree with TRBD2. Germline values: CDR1 SGDLS, CDR2 YYNGEE. The V gene end was trimmed by 0 bases and the J gene end by 0 bases; junction bases not matched to a gene: 3. This CDR3 comprises 16 residues. CDR3 DNA: TGTGCCAGCAGCGTAGGGGGCGGGGGCTCCTACAATGAGCAGTTCTTC. Translating it yields CASSVGGGGSYNEQFF.

This chain connects TRBV27 to TRBJ2-6, with D perhaps matching TRBD2 (5 bases). The CDR3 runs 13 residues. The germline V gene has CDR1 MNHEY and CDR2 SMNVEV (reference sequence). Trimming shortened V by 2 bases and J by 12 bases, and 11 bases separated the two germline ends. The CDR3 coding sequence is TGTGCCAGCAGTTTACTTCGCGCGGGCGTCCTGACTTTC. It encodes CASSLLRAGVLTF.

The J gene is TRBJ2-7, the V gene TRBV4-1; the D is unclear. With 0 bases removed from V and 5 bases from J, the gap between germline ends came to 8 bases. The length of the CDR3 is 13 residues. The germline gives CDR1 MGHRA, CDR2 YSYEKL. The CDR3 region is CASSQDLSDEQYF. The CDR3 region has the DNA TGCGCCAGCAGCCAAGATCTTTCTGACGAGCAGTACTTC.

This clonotype has at least ten counts. The chain carries TRBV7-2 and TRBJ2-7, with 9 bases fitting TRBD1. The germline V gene has CDR1 SGHTA and CDR2 FQGNSA. J was trimmed by 2 bases and V by 6 bases; bases with no gene match: 5. The CDR3 covers 14 residues. CDR3 loop: CASSQDRGPYEQYF. CDR3 DNA sequence: TGTGCCAGCAGTCAGGACAGGGGTCCCTACGAGCAGTACTTC.

Only a few counts were recorded for this clonotype. The CDR3 coding sequence is TGTGCCAGCAGCGTAGAGGACAGACCGAATGAAAAACTGTTTTTT. This codes for CASSVEDRPNEKLFF. The rearrangement joins TRBV9 to TRBJ1-4; tentative D call: TRBD1 (6 bases). The germline CDR1 and CDR2 sequences are SGDLS and YYNGEE. Trimming shortened V by 0 bases and J by 5 bases, and 11 bases separated the two germline ends. This CDR3 is built from 15 residues.

This clonotype was recorded at least ten times. The chain uses TRBV6-1 and TRBJ2-2; D may be TRBD1 (5 bases). CDR1 and CDR2 from the germline V gene are MNHNS and SASEGT. V lost 6 bases to trimming and J lost 1 base, with 15 bases between them. The CDR3 is made up of 16 amino acids. DNA for the CDR3: TGTGCCAGCAGCTCTTCTTTAACAGGGAACACCGGGGAGCTGTTTTTT. Protein sequence: CASSSSLTGNTGELFF.

This clonotype occurred many times. The chain is built from TRBV28 and TRBJ2-6, with 10 bases identical to TRBD1. The CDR3 has 18 residues. CDR1 is MDHEN and CDR2 is SYDVKM in the germline V gene. After removal of 6 bases from V and 1 base from J, the junction contained 9 bases not matched to a gene. The CDR3 region is CASRKPGQGDSGANVLTF. The CDR3 region has the DNA TGTGCCAGCAGAAAGCCTGGACAGGGGGATTCTGGGGCCAACGTCCTGACTTTC.

This clonotype has ten or more counts. This chain connects TRBV11-2 to TRBJ2-5; TRBD2 might be the D (5 bases). V gave up 5 bases and J gave up 3 bases, with 16 bases separating them. CDR1 and CDR2 from the germline V gene are SGHAT and FQNNGV. The CDR3 covers 15 residues. The CDR3 is CASSQTGYEEETQYF. For the CDR3, the DNA is TGTGCCAGCAGCCAGACGGGATATGAGGAAGAGACCCAGTACTTC.